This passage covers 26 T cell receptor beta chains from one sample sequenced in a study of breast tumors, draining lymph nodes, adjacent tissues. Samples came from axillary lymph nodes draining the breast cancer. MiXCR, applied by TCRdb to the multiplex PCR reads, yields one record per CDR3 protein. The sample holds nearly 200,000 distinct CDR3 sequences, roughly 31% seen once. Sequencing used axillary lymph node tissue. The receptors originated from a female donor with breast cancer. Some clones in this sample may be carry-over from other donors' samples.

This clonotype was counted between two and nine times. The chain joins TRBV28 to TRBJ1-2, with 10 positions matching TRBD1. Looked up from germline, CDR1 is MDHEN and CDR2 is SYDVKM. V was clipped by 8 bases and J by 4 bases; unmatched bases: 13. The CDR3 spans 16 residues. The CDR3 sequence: CASGPPDRGRLYGYTF. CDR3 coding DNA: TGTGCCAGCGGGCCCCCTGACAGGGGGCGACTCTATGGCTACACCTTC.

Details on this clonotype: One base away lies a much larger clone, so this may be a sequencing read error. CDR3 loop: CASSQEISGEGGYGYTF. CDR3 sequence (DNA): TGCGCCAGCAGCCAAGAAATTTCGGGGGAGGGCGGCTATGGCTACACCTTC. V and J are TRBV5-6 and TRBJ1-2; possibly TRBD1 for D (5 bases). CDR3 length equals 17 residues. Germline loops: CDR1 SGHDT, CDR2 YYEEEE.

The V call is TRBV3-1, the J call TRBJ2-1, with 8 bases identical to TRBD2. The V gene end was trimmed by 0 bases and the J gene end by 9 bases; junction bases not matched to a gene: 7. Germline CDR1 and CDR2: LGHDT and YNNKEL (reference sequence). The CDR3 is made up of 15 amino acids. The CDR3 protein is CASSQDTGGPGEQFF. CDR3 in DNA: TGTGCCAGCAGCCAAGATACGGGGGGGCCGGGTGAGCAGTTCTTC.

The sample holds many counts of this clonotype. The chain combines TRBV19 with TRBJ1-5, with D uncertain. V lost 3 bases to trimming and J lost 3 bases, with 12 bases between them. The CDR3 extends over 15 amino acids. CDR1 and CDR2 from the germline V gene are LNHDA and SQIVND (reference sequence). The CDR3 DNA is TGTGCCAGTAGTATCCCGGCCAGCTACAATCAGCCCCAGCATTTT. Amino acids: CASSIPASYNQPQHF. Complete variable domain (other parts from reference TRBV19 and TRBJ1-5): DGGITQSPKYLFRKEGQNVTLSCEQNLNHDAMYWYRQDPGQGLRLIYYSQIVNDFQKGDIAEGYSVSREKKESFPLTVTSAQKNPTAFYLCASSIPASYNQPQHFGDGTRLSIL.

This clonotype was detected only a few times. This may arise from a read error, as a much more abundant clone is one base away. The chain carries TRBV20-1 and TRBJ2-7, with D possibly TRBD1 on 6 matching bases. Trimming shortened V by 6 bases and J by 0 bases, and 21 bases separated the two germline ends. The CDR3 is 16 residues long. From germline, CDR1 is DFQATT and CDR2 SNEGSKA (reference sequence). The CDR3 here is CSATGLEDRTSYEQYF. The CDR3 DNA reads TGCAGTGCAACGGGGCTCGAGGACAGAACCTCCTACGAGCAGTACTTC.

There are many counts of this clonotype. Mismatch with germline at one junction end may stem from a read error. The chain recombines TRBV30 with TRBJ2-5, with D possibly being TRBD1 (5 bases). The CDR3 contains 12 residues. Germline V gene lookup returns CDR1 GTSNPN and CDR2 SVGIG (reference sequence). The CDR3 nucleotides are TGTGCCTGGAGTGCCCCTGGGGCTAGGGTGTCCTTC. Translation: CAWSAPGARVSF.

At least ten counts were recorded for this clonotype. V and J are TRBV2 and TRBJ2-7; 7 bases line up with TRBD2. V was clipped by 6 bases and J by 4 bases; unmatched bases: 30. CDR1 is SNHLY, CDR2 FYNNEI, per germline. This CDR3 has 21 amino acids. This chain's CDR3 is CASRGGSIGSSQSGNVYEQYF. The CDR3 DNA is TGTGCCAGCAGGGGGGGGAGCATAGGATCCTCCCAGAGCGGGAACGTTTACGAGCAGTACTTC.

CDR3 nucleotides: TGTGCCAGCAGCTTGCGATTACTAGCGGGAGGTGTGTATTTT. Protein sequence: CASSLRLLAGGVYF. The rearrangement joins TRBV5-6 to TRBJ2-3; 12 bases fit TRBD2. Trimming cost V 1 base and J 14 bases; bases outside gene matches: 8. The CDR3 is made up of 14 amino acids. Germline-derived CDR1 and CDR2 are SGHDT and YYEEEE.

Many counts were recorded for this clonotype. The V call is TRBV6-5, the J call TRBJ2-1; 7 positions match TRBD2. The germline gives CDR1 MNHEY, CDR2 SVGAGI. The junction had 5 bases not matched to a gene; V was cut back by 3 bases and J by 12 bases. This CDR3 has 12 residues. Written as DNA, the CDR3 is TGTGCCAGCAGTTATTCCGGGACTATGCAGTTCTTC. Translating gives CASSYSGTMQFF.

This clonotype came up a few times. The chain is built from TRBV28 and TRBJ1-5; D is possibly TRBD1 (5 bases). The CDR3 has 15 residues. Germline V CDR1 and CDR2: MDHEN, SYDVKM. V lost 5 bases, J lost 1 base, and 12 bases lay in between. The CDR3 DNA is TGTGCCAGCAGTCGGGACGGACTGAGCAATCAGCCCCAGCATTTT. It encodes CASSRDGLSNQPQHF.

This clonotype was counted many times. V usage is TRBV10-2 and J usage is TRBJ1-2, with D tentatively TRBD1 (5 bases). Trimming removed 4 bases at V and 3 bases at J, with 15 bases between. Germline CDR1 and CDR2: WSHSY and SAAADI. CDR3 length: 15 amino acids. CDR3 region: CASSGGVQTHYGYTF. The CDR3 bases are TGCGCCAGCAGTGGGGGGGTTCAGACCCACTATGGCTACACCTTC.

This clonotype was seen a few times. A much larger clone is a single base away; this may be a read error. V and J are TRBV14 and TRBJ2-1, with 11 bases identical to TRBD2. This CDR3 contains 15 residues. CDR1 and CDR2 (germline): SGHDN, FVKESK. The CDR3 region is CASSQGSSGRYEPFF. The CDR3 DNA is TGTGCCAGCAGCCAAGGCTCTAGCGGGAGGTATGAGCCGTTCTTC.

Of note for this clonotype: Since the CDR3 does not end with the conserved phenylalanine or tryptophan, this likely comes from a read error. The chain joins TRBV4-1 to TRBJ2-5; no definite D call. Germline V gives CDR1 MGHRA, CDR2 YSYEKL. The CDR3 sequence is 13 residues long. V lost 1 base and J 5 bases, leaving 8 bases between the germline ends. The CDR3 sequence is CASSQVSRETQYS. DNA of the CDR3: TGCGCCAGCAGCCAAGTATCCCGGGAGACCCAGTACTCC.

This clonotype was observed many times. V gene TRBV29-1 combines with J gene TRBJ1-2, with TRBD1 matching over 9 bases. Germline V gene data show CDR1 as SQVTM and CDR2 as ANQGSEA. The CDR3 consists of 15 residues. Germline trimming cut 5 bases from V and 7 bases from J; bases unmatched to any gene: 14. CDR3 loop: CSVRYGQGPRIGYTF. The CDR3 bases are TGCAGCGTTCGGTACGGACAGGGGCCTCGTATTGGCTACACCTTC.

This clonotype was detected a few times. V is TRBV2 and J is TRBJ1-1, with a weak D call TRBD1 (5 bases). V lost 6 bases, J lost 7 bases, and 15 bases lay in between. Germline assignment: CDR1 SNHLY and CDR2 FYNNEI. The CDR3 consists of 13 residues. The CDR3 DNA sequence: TGTGCCAGCAGGGGGGAGGGGTTGAGTGAAGCTTTCTTT. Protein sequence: CASRGEGLSEAFF.

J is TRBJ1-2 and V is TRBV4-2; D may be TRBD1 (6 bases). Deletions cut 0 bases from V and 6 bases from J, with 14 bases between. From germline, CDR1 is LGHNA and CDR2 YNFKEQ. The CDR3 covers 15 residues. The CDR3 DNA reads TGTGCCAGCAGCCAAGATCGGGGGGCCAACCATGGCTACACCTTC. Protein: CASSQDRGANHGYTF.

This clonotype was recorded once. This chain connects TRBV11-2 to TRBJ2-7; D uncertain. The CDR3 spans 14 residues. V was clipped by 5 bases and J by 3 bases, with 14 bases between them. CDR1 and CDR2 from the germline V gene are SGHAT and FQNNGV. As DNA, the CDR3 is TGTGCCAGCAGCCGTGAGAGAGGCCTCTACGAGCAGTACTTC. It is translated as CASSRERGLYEQYF.

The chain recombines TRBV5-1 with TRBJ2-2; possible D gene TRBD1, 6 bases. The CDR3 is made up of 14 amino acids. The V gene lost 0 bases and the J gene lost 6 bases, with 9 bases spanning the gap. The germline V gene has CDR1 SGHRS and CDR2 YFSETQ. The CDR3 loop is CASSLAEGAGELFF. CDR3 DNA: TGCGCCAGCAGCTTGGCCGAGGGGGCCGGGGAGCTGTTTTTT.

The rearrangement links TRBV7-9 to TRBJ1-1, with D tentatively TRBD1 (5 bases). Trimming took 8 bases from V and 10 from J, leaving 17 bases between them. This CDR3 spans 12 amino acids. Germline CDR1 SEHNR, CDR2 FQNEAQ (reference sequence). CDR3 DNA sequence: TGTGCCAGCGGACAACAGGAGCGTAGAGCTTTCTTT. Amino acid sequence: CASGQQERRAFF.

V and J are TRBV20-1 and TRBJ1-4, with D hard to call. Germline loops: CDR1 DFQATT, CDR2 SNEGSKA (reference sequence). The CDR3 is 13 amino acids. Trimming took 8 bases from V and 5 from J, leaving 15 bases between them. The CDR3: CSRTSGRNEKLFF. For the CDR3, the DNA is TGCAGTCGGACTAGCGGGAGAAATGAAAAACTGTTTTTT.

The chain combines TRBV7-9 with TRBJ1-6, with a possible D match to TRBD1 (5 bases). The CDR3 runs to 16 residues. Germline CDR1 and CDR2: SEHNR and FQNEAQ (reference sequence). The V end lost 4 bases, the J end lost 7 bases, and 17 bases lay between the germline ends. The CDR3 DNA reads TGTGCCAGCAGCTCAATTTCCGGGACCGGCAATTCACCCCTCCACTTT. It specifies CASSSISGTGNSPLHF.

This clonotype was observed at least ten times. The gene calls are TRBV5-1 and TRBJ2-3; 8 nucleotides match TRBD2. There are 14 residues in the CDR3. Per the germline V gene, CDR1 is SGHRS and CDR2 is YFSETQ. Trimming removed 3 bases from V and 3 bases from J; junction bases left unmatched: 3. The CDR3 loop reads CASSSIAGTDTQYF. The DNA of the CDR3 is TGCGCCAGCAGCTCTATAGCGGGAACAGATACGCAGTATTTT.

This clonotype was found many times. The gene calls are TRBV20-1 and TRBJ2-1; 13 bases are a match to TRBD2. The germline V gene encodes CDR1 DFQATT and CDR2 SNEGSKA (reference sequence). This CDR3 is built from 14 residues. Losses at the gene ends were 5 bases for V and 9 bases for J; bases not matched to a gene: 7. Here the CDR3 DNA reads TGCAGTGCTCAACTAGCGGGAGGGCCCGGTGAGCAGTTCTTC. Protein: CSAQLAGGPGEQFF.

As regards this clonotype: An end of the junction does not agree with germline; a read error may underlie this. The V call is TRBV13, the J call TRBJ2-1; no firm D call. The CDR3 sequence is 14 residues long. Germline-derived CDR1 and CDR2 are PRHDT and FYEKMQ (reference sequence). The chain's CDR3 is CAGSLGPLGIEQFF. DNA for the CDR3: TGTGCCGGCAGCTTAGGCCCGCTAGGAATTGAGCAGTTCTTC.

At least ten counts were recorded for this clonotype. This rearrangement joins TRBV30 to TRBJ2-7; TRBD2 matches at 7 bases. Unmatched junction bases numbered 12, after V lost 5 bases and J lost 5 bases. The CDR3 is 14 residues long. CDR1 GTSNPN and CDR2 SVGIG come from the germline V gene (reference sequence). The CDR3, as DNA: TGTGCCTGGGGTGGGACTACTCAAGGGCACGAGCAGTACTTC. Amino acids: CAWGGTTQGHEQYF.

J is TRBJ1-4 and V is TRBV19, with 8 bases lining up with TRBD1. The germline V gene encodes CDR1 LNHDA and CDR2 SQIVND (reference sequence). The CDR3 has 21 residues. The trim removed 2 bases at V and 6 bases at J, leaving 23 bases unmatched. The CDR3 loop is CASSIKGVSSYSTGADEKLFF. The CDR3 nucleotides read TGTGCCAGTAGTATAAAGGGGGTGAGCTCCTACTCGACAGGGGCGGATGAAAAACTGTTTTTT.